A selection of T cell receptor beta chains follows, all from one sample in a study of blood T cell repertoires in COVID-19. Sequencing used immunoSEQ multiplex PCR; TCRdb keeps in-frame clones, though not all of them. This repertoire shows roughly 270,000 clones, 82% found once; its top ten account for more than 4%. Sequencing was carried out using PBMCs or T cells enriched from blood (not recorded which). The source of these receptors is a man aged 35-49 years who had been exposed to COVID-19. Both conserved end residues are part of each CDR3. The D gene is left open where the match is weak. Rows give clone size only sometimes, using once, few, many, or a class for an expanded clone.

abundance: .; j_gene: TRBJ1-6; d_gene: TRBD1; v_gene: TRBV5-6; CDR3nt: TGTGCCAGCAGCTTCATCCCTCGGGACAGCAATTCACCCCTCCACTTT; CDR3aa: CASSFIPRDSNSPLHF
abundance: .; j_gene: TRBJ2-7; d_gene: .; v_gene: TRBV28; CDR3nt: TGTGCCAGCAGCAACCCCACGACAATCTACGAGCAGTACTTC; CDR3aa: CASSNPTTIYEQYF
abundance: .; j_gene: TRBJ1-4; d_gene: .; v_gene: TRBV15; CDR3nt: TGTGCCACCAGCAGAGAAGTCCCTGGACAGCGGGAAAAACTGTTTTTT; CDR3aa: CATSREVPGQREKLFF
abundance: few; j_gene: TRBJ2-7; d_gene: .; v_gene: TRBV19; CDR3nt: TGTGCCAGTACTGGGGGTTTCGGGCTAGCGAACGAGCAGTACTTC; CDR3aa: CASTGGFGLANEQYF
abundance: .; j_gene: TRBJ1-6; d_gene: TRBD1; v_gene: TRBV28; CDR3nt: TGTGCCAGCAGTTTAAGCCCCGTGACAGGGGAGGGCTCCTATAATTCACCCCTCCACTTT; CDR3aa: CASSLSPVTGEGSYNSPLHF
abundance: .; j_gene: TRBJ1-1; d_gene: TRBD1; v_gene: TRBV29-1; CDR3nt: TGCAGCGTTGCACAGGGGTTTTCGACTGAAGCTTTCTTT; CDR3aa: CSVAQGFSTEAFF
abundance: once; j_gene: TRBJ2-7; d_gene: .; v_gene: TRBV3-1/TRBV3-2; CDR3nt: TGTGCCAGCAGCCATGATAGCGGAAACTCCTACGAGCAGTACTTC; CDR3aa: CASSHDSGNSYEQYF
abundance: .; j_gene: TRBJ1-6; d_gene: TRBD1; v_gene: TRBV3-1/TRBV3-2; CDR3nt: TGTGCCAGCAGCCAAGCAGGGGGCCGGAGTTCACCCCTCCACTTT; CDR3aa: CASSQAGGRSSPLHF
abundance: .; j_gene: TRBJ2-5; d_gene: .; v_gene: TRBV11-3; CDR3nt: TGTGCCAGCCGACGGACAGAGAAAGAGACCCAGTACTTC; CDR3aa: CASRRTEKETQYF
abundance: .; j_gene: TRBJ1-3; d_gene: .; v_gene: TRBV5-1; CDR3nt: TGCGCCAGCAGCTATGGATTGGACGGAACGGGGAACACCATATATTTT; CDR3aa: CASSYGLDGTGNTIYF
abundance: .; j_gene: TRBJ2-3; d_gene: .; v_gene: TRBV21-1; CDR3nt: TGTGCCAGCAGCGAAAGGGGGGGACAGGGGCCACGGGATACGCAGTATTTT; CDR3aa: CASSERGGQGPRDTQYF
abundance: .; j_gene: TRBJ1-2; d_gene: .; v_gene: TRBV7-3; CDR3nt: TGTGCCAGCAGCTTGTTAGAGGGCTATGGCTACACCTTC; CDR3aa: CASSLLEGYGYTF
abundance: .; j_gene: TRBJ2-3; d_gene: TRBD2; v_gene: TRBV9; CDR3nt: TGTGCCAGCAGCGTCGGACTAGCACGTGCTAGCACAGATACGCAGTATTTT; CDR3aa: CASSVGLARASTDTQYF
abundance: once; j_gene: TRBJ2-5; d_gene: TRBD2; v_gene: TRBV14; CDR3nt: TGTGCCAGCAGCCAAGGATCCGTGACGGTACTAGCGGGGGAGACCCAGTACTTC; CDR3aa: CASSQGSVTVLAGETQYF
abundance: .; j_gene: TRBJ1-2; d_gene: .; v_gene: TRBV12-3/TRBV12-4; CDR3nt: TGTGCCAGCAGCCTGACAGCTATCTATGGCTACACCTTC; CDR3aa: CASSLTAIYGYTF
abundance: .; j_gene: TRBJ2-1; d_gene: .; v_gene: TRBV3-1/TRBV3-2; CDR3nt: TGTGCCAGCAGCCAAGATATCCTAGCGCATGAGCAGTTCTTC; CDR3aa: CASSQDILAHEQFF
abundance: .; j_gene: TRBJ2-1; d_gene: .; v_gene: TRBV7-3; CDR3nt: TGTGCCAGCAGCTTGGCGCCAGGCTCCTACAATGAGCAGTTCTTC; CDR3aa: CASSLAPGSYNEQFF
abundance: .; j_gene: TRBJ2-1; d_gene: TRBD2; v_gene: TRBV5-1; CDR3nt: TGCGCCAGCAGTGGCCTCCTAGCGGGGGGCCAGAATGAGCAGTTCTTC; CDR3aa: CASSGLLAGGQNEQFF
abundance: .; j_gene: TRBJ2-7; d_gene: .; v_gene: TRBV6-5; CDR3nt: TGTGCCAGCTTTCGCACTAGGGCGGGTCTCTACGAGCAGTACTTC; CDR3aa: CASFRTRAGLYEQYF
abundance: .; j_gene: TRBJ1-5; d_gene: TRBD1; v_gene: TRBV9; CDR3nt: TGTGCCAGCAGCGTAGCCGAACAGGGGAAGAGTCCGGAGGGCAATCAGCCCCAGCATTTT; CDR3aa: CASSVAEQGKSPEGNQPQHF
abundance: once; j_gene: TRBJ2-3; d_gene: .; v_gene: TRBV30; CDR3nt: TGTGCCTGGACACGACCACCCCGGAGAGGATCAGATACGCAGTATTTT; CDR3aa: CAWTRPPRRGSDTQYF
abundance: .; j_gene: TRBJ2-7; d_gene: TRBD2; v_gene: TRBV27; CDR3nt: TGTGCCAGCAGTTTAGCCCTAGCGGGAAACTCCTACGAGCAGTACTTC; CDR3aa: CASSLALAGNSYEQYF
abundance: .; j_gene: TRBJ2-7; d_gene: TRBD1; v_gene: TRBV9; CDR3nt: TGTGCCAGCAGCGTAGAGGGGGCCTATAACTACTACGAGCAGTACTTC; CDR3aa: CASSVEGAYNYYEQYF
abundance: .; j_gene: TRBJ2-7; d_gene: .; v_gene: TRBV21-1; CDR3nt: TGTGCCAGCAGCCGTGGCCAACTATTCCCGGGACTAGTCGAGCAGTACTTC; CDR3aa: CASSRGQLFPGLVEQYF
abundance: many; j_gene: TRBJ1-4; d_gene: TRBD1; v_gene: TRBV2; CDR3nt: TGTGCCAGCAGTGATTTTCAGGGGGCGTTGAAACTGTTTTTT; CDR3aa: CASSDFQGALKLFF